The 31 T cell receptor beta chains reported below all come from one sample, sequenced in a study of post-analysis software for immune sequencing data. Study results and caveats: Patients had higher frequencies than controls of roughly 5 TRBV segments, including TRBV5-6, TRBV5-1 and TRBV20-1.

Every TCR beta cDNA library bore unique molecular identifiers. TCRdb re-derived calls from the PCR reads in MiXCR, one entry per CDR3 protein. The table shows about 560,000 distinct CDR3 sequences, with around 44% occurring only once. For these receptors, no antigen is known. Sequenced material: blood. These receptor sequences come from a girl between 10 and 17 years old with multiple sclerosis.

This clonotype has a handful of counts. This chain connects TRBV20-1 to TRBJ2-1; 14 bases line up with TRBD2. Germline CDR1 DFQATT, CDR2 SNEGSKA (reference sequence). V was clipped by 6 bases and J by 9 bases; unmatched bases: 4. CDR3 size: 13 residues. CDR3 sequence (DNA): TGCAGTGCAGGGACTAGCGGGAGAGGTGAGCAGTTCTTC. Encoded protein: CSAGTSGRGEQFF.

The chain is built from TRBV2 and TRBJ2-3, with D possibly TRBD2 on 6 matching bases. CDR3 length: 14 amino acids. Germline-derived CDR1 and CDR2 are SNHLY and FYNNEI. The V end was cut by 7 bases, the J end by 1 base, with 12 bases between. In nucleotides, the CDR3 is TGTGCCAGCACCTATAGGGAGGGCACAGATACGCAGTATTTT. Its protein product is CASTYREGTDTQYF.

This clonotype has a handful of counts. The gene calls are TRBV6-1 and TRBJ1-2; D gene uncertain. Germline-derived CDR1 and CDR2 are MNHNS and SASEGT. Trimming stripped 1 base from V and 0 bases from J, with 24 bases between. This CDR3 is 20 amino acids long. CDR3 sequence reads: CASSEGVPFRLVPANYGYTF. The CDR3 DNA sequence: TGTGCCAGCAGTGAAGGTGTCCCCTTTCGACTCGTTCCCGCTAACTATGGCTACACCTTC.

In this sample, this clonotype turned up a few times. The J gene is TRBJ1-5, the V gene TRBV12-3 or TRBV12-4; no clear D gene. The V end was cut by 5 bases, the J end by 0 bases, with 8 bases between. There are 14 residues in the CDR3. CDR3: CASSMDGSNQPQHF. In DNA form, the CDR3 reads TGTGCCAGCAGTATGGACGGTAGCAATCAGCCCCAGCATTTT.

This clonotype occurred a few times. The chain is built from TRBV7-2 and TRBJ2-6; D gene uncertain. This CDR3 contains 16 residues. V lost 5 bases, J lost 2 bases, and 13 bases lay in between. CDR1 and CDR2 from the germline V gene are SGHTA and FQGNSA. CDR3 loop: CASSPDRVAGANVLTF. DNA of the CDR3: TGTGCCAGCAGCCCGGACCGGGTAGCTGGGGCCAACGTCCTGACTTTC.

This clonotype was seen only a few times. The rearrangement joins TRBV4-1 to TRBJ1-1; D is ambiguous. Between the trimmed V and J ends, which lost 3 bases and 4 bases, there was a span of 9 bases. The CDR3 is 13 amino acids. Germline V lookup: CDR1 MGHRA, CDR2 YSYEKL. The CDR3 loop reads CASSQETPTEAFF. DNA for the CDR3: TGCGCCAGCAGCCAGGAGACCCCCACTGAAGCTTTCTTT.

J is TRBJ2-1 and V is TRBV20-1, with 11 bases identical to TRBD2. V trimming: 5 bases; J trimming: 4 bases; junction bases outside the gene matches: 4. The CDR3 has 14 amino acids. Per germline, CDR1 DFQATT and CDR2 SNEGSKA (reference sequence). CDR3 in amino acids: CSALAGGRYNEQFF. DNA for the CDR3: TGCAGTGCTTTAGCGGGAGGGAGATACAATGAGCAGTTCTTC.

The chain recombines TRBV12-3 or TRBV12-4 with TRBJ1-5, with D tentatively TRBD1 (6 bases). The CDR3 length is 13 residues. V dropped 0 bases and J dropped 6 bases, with 6 bases sitting between them. CDR3 protein: CASSLAGAQPQHF. The CDR3 region has the DNA TGTGCCAGCAGTTTAGCGGGGGCTCAGCCCCAGCATTTT.

The chain carries TRBV10-3 and TRBJ2-7; weak D call: TRBD2 (5 bases). There are 12 residues in the CDR3. CDR1 and CDR2 (germline): ENHRY, SYGVKD. Between the trimmed V and J ends, which lost 4 bases and 10 bases, there was a span of 14 bases. The CDR3 DNA reads TGTGCCATCAGTGTCGACTTCGGGAATCAGTACTTC. Protein: CAISVDFGNQYF.

This chain connects TRBV7-2 to TRBJ2-1; 10 nucleotides align to TRBD2. Germline values: CDR1 SGHTA, CDR2 FQGNSA. This CDR3 has 15 amino acids. After removal of 2 bases from V and 9 bases from J, the junction contained 7 bases not matched to a gene. CDR3 amino acids: CASSLLAGVFGEQFF. CDR3 bases: TGTGCCAGCAGCTTACTAGCGGGAGTTTTCGGTGAGCAGTTCTTC.

This clonotype was seen a single time. This chain joins TRBV7-6 and TRBJ2-5, with D perhaps matching TRBD2 (6 bases). The end of the DNA is better explained by TRBJ2-7, so the J call may be wrong. Looked up from germline, CDR1 is SGHVS and CDR2 is FNYEAQ. This CDR3 region has 14 residues. CDR3 loop: CASSPWGERYEQYF. DNA for the CDR3: TGTGCCAGCAGCCCCTGGGGGGAAAGGTACGAGCAGTACTTC.

This clonotype has only a few counts. The genes are TRBV10-1 and TRBJ2-7; 7 nucleotides align to TRBD1. Germline trimming cut 5 bases from V and 4 bases from J; bases unmatched to any gene: 8. Germline CDR1 and CDR2: WNHNN and SYGVQD (reference sequence). This CDR3 region has 14 residues. CDR3 nucleotides: TGCGCCAGCAGTAAGGGACAGAGCCTATACGAGCAGTACTTC. This translates into CASSKGQSLYEQYF.

This clonotype has just a few counts. V and J are TRBV19 and TRBJ2-7; the D is unclear. This CDR3 is built from 14 residues. Trimming pared 3 bases from V and 0 bases from J, leaving 9 bases between. Germline assignment: CDR1 LNHDA and CDR2 SQIVND (reference sequence). CDR3 coding DNA: TGTGCCAGTAGTATTGAGACCTCCTCCTACGAGCAGTACTTC. Amino acid sequence: CASSIETSSYEQYF.

V and J are TRBV24-1 and TRBJ2-3; no clear D gene. The ends were cut back, 2 bases at V and 1 base at J, with 9 bases in the middle. Germline CDR1 reads KGHDR; CDR2 reads SFDVKD. This CDR3 comprises 15 residues. The CDR3 DNA sequence: TGTGCCACCAGTGATTCTAGAACGGGCACAGATACGCAGTATTTT. This codes for CATSDSRTGTDTQYF.

V gene TRBV5-5 combines with J gene TRBJ2-3; either TRBD1 or TRBD2 may supply D (5 bases each). CDR3 length: 17 amino acids. Trimming removed 0 bases from V and 2 bases from J, with 16 bases in between. Germline values: CDR1 SGHKS, CDR2 YYEKEE (reference sequence). CDR3 loop: CASSLGLAGSFTDTQYF. CDR3 coding DNA: TGTGCCAGCAGCTTGGGGCTAGCAGGGTCTTTCACAGATACGCAGTATTTT.

This sequence joins TRBV6-6 and TRBJ2-4; no definite D call. CDR3 size: 15 residues. Germline loops: CDR1 MNHNY, CDR2 SVGAGI (reference sequence). Trimming took off 5 bases at V and 7 bases at J, with 18 bases between the two ends. CDR3 protein: CASSPTPSLGNIQYF. The DNA of the CDR3 is TGTGCCAGCAGTCCCACTCCCAGTCTAGGCAACATTCAGTACTTC.

The chain employs TRBV20-1 and TRBJ2-7; D tentatively fits TRBD1 or TRBD2 (6 bases each). The germline CDR1 and CDR2 sequences are DFQATT and SNEGSKA (reference sequence). This CDR3 contains 16 residues. V was cut by 1 base and J by 0 bases, with 16 bases left in between. CDR3 bases: TGCAGTGCTAGAGTCGGGGGACAACTAACCTCCTACGAGCAGTACTTC. Amino acid sequence: CSARVGGQLTSYEQYF.

There are a few counts of this clonotype. J is TRBJ2-7 and V is TRBV28; D might be TRBD1 (6 bases). Trimming removed 4 bases from V and 3 bases from J, with 13 bases in between. In germline, CDR1 is MDHEN, CDR2 SYDVKM. This CDR3 spans 14 amino acids. The CDR3 DNA sequence: TGTGCCAGCAGTTCCCGGGACACCTGCTACGAGCAGTACTTC. It translates to CASSSRDTCYEQYF. Complete variable domain (other parts from reference TRBV28 and TRBJ2-7): DVKVTQSSRYLVKRTGEKVFLECVQDMDHENMFWYRQDPGLGLRLIYFSYDVKMKEKGDIPEGYSVSREKKERFSLILESASTNQTSMYLCASSSRDTCYEQYFGPGTRLTVT.

To note about this clonotype: At one boundary the junction diverges from the germline segment, which might be a read error. The chain combines TRBV15 with TRBJ1-4; no clear D gene. This CDR3 comprises 15 residues. Germline CDR1 is LNHNV and CDR2 is YYDKDF (reference sequence). In DNA form, the CDR3 reads TGTGCCACCAGCAGAGACGACGGGTTTGATGAAGAACTGTTTTTT. Its protein is CATSRDDGFDEELFF.

V and J are TRBV12-3 or TRBV12-4 and TRBJ1-5; TRBD1 might be the D (5 bases). This CDR3 region has 15 residues. Trimming cost V 7 bases and J 1 base, with 14 bases left between them. CDR3 amino acids: CASNTGGTSNQPQHF. The CDR3 coding sequence is TGTGCCAGCAACACAGGAGGAACGAGCAATCAGCCCCAGCATTTT.

The V and J genes are TRBV13 and TRBJ2-3, with 15 bases lining up with TRBD2. This CDR3 is 20 amino acids long. Germline V gene data show CDR1 as PRHDT and CDR2 as FYEKMQ (reference sequence). Germline trimming cut 4 bases from V and 4 bases from J; bases unmatched to any gene: 15. CDR3 protein: CASSSKPGTSGRLRADTQYF. In DNA form, the CDR3 reads TGTGCCAGCAGCTCAAAACCCGGGACTAGCGGGAGGCTGAGGGCAGATACGCAGTATTTT.

This chain joins TRBV7-8 and TRBJ2-7; 7 bases line up with TRBD2. Gene TRBJ2-5 matches the end of the DNA better, so the J call may be wrong. The CDR3 has 15 residues. Germline CDR1 and CDR2: SGHVS and FQNEAQ. CDR3 nucleotides: TGTGCCAGCGTGGTGTTACAGCGGGGCGGCGAGACCCAGTACTTC. Amino acids: CASVVLQRGGETQYF.

The gene calls are TRBV12-3 or TRBV12-4 and TRBJ2-6; 12 bases are a match to TRBD1. The CDR3 totals 18 residues. The ends lost 4 bases at V and 2 bases at J; junction bases unmatched: 6. The CDR3 sequence: CASSSSGTGGTGANVLTF. DNA of the CDR3: TGTGCCAGCAGTTCTTCCGGGACAGGGGGCACTGGGGCCAACGTCCTGACTTTC.

This clonotype is a singleton in its sample. This sequence joins TRBV12-3 or TRBV12-4 and TRBJ2-1; possible D gene TRBD2, 5 bases. Trimming cost V 6 bases and J 9 bases, with 18 bases left between them. The CDR3 runs 14 residues. The CDR3 DNA is TGTGCCAGCAGCGCTGGACCGCGGAGGAGTGAGCAGTTCTTC. It yields the protein CASSAGPRRSEQFF.

Concerning this clonotype itself: A junction boundary mismatches the germline segment, possibly from a read error. This chain connects TRBV20-1 to TRBJ1-1; no clear D. Germline V CDR1 and CDR2: DFQATT, SNEGSKA (reference sequence). This CDR3 has 13 residues. This chain's CDR3 is CSASQHGSTGAFF. CDR3 nucleotide sequence: TGCAGTGCTAGTCAGCACGGGTCAACTGGAGCTTTCTTT.

The rearrangement uses TRBV27 and TRBJ2-3; D is perhaps TRBD2 (6 bases). This CDR3 is built from 14 residues. The germline V and J ends were trimmed by 6 bases and 6 bases, with 16 bases remaining between them. Germline-derived CDR1 and CDR2 are MNHEY and SMNVEV (reference sequence). CDR3 residues: CASSLNSGGDTQYF. DNA of the CDR3: TGTGCCAGCAGCCTAAATAGCGGAGGGGATACGCAGTATTTT.

The table lists this clonotype with a few counts. The chain has TRBV4-1 and TRBJ2-1; 9 bases agree with TRBD2. V lost 0 bases to trimming and J lost 7 bases; unmatched junction nucleotides: 4. Germline V gene lookup returns CDR1 MGHRA and CDR2 YSYEKL. This CDR3 region has 15 residues. For the CDR3, the DNA is TGCGCCAGCAGCCAAGATTTCCTAGCGGGGAATGAGCAGTTCTTC. The encoded protein is CASSQDFLAGNEQFF.

This rearrangement joins TRBV9 to TRBJ2-7, with D possibly being TRBD1 (6 bases). V was pared by 5 bases and J by 5 bases, with 14 bases between. This CDR3 is built from 13 residues. Germline CDR1 is SGDLS and CDR2 is YYNGEE. CDR3 sequence (DNA): TGTGCCAGCAGTGGTGACAGGCGGAACGAGCAGTACTTC. It encodes CASSGDRRNEQYF.

The chain joins TRBV7-9 to TRBJ1-4; 12 nucleotides match TRBD1. J lost 6 bases, V lost 3 bases, and 5 bases had no gene match. The CDR3 loop spans 16 amino acids. Germline V gene sequence: CDR1 SEHNR, CDR2 FQNEAQ (reference sequence). The CDR3 nucleotides are TGTGCCAGCAGCTTCGGGACAGGGGGCGTCTATGAAAAACTGTTTTTT. Its protein is CASSFGTGGVYEKLFF.

This clonotype was detected many times. CDR3 sequence reads: CASSQVAGGAYNEQFF. CDR3 coding DNA: TGCGCCAGCAGCCAAGTAGCGGGAGGGGCCTACAATGAGCAGTTCTTC. This chain joins TRBV4-1 and TRBJ2-1, with 11 bases aligning to TRBD2. J lost 2 bases, V lost 1 base, and 1 base had no gene match. CDR3 length equals 16 residues. CDR1 is MGHRA and CDR2 is YSYEKL in the germline V gene.

There are a few counts of this clonotype. The chain links TRBV6-5 to TRBJ2-3, with 8 bases identical to TRBD2. The CDR3 runs to 15 residues. Germline V gives CDR1 MNHEY, CDR2 SVGAGI. The V and J ends lost 5 bases and 4 bases, in that order; junction bases with no gene match: 8. CDR3 nucleotide sequence: TGTGCCAGCAGTGCTCGGGGGGGGATCGCAGATACGCAGTATTTT. Protein: CASSARGGIADTQYF.